This is a list of T cell receptor beta chains from one sample in a study of blood T cell repertoires in COVID-19. Repertoires were generated with immunoSEQ multiplex PCR, while TCRdb's copy carries only in-frame clones and drops some. The sample shows under 250,000 clones, under 90% of them seen only once. The material sequenced was PBMCs or T cells enriched from blood (not recorded which). These receptors came from a woman between 50 and 59 years old who had been exposed to COVID-19. The CDR3 runs from the conserved cysteine through the conserved F or W. Fields, in order: clone size, J gene, V gene, D gene, CDR3 protein, CDR3 DNA. A D gene is named only where the DNA matches it firmly. Not all rows give a size; the values are once, few, many and, for expanded clones, a class.

clone_size: .
j_call: TRBJ1-2
v_call: TRBV5-8
d_call: TRBD1
cdr3_aa: CASSTGVGAYGYTF
cdr3_nt: TGTGCCAGCAGCACAGGGGTGGGAGCCTATGGCTACACCTTC

clone_size: .
j_call: TRBJ2-4
v_call: TRBV2
d_call: .
cdr3_aa: CASNERNIQYF
cdr3_nt: TGTGCCAGCAATGAGAGGAACATTCAGTACTTC

clone_size: .
j_call: TRBJ1-2
v_call: TRBV28
d_call: .
cdr3_aa: CASSEGGADKGYTF
cdr3_nt: TGTGCCAGCAGCGAAGGAGGGGCGGATAAGGGCTACACCTTC

clone_size: .
j_call: TRBJ2-1
v_call: TRBV10-1
d_call: .
cdr3_aa: CASSDRNRGEQFF
cdr3_nt: TGCGCCAGCAGTGATCGGAATCGGGGTGAGCAGTTCTTC

clone_size: .
j_call: TRBJ2-2
v_call: TRBV4-3
d_call: .
cdr3_aa: CASSQESRSGELFF
cdr3_nt: TGCGCCAGCAGCCAAGAATCGCGTTCCGGGGAGCTGTTTTTT

clone_size: once
j_call: TRBJ1-5
v_call: TRBV6-1
d_call: .
cdr3_aa: CASSDPSRGNDQPQHF
cdr3_nt: TGTGCCAGCAGTGATCCCAGCAGGGGTAATGACCAGCCCCAGCATTTT

clone_size: .
j_call: TRBJ1-5
v_call: TRBV19
d_call: TRBD1
cdr3_aa: CASSIDPVRGLGDQPQHF
cdr3_nt: TGTGCCAGTAGTATAGATCCGGTGAGGGGGCTAGGTGATCAGCCCCAGCATTTT

clone_size: .
j_call: TRBJ1-2
v_call: TRBV3-1/TRBV3-2
d_call: .
cdr3_aa: CASSQDFGLSGGYTF
cdr3_nt: TGTGCCAGCAGCCAAGATTTCGGACTCTCGGGGGGCTACACCTTC

clone_size: .
j_call: TRBJ2-3
v_call: TRBV24-1
d_call: TRBD2
cdr3_aa: CATQTSGDTDTQYF
cdr3_nt: TGTGCCACCCAGACTAGCGGGGACACAGATACGCAGTATTTT

clone_size: .
j_call: TRBJ2-2
v_call: TRBV7-8
d_call: TRBD1
cdr3_aa: CASSSMGQGTGELFF
cdr3_nt: TGTGCCAGCAGCTCAATGGGACAGGGCACCGGGGAGCTGTTTTTT

clone_size: .
j_call: TRBJ1-2
v_call: TRBV6-1
d_call: .
cdr3_aa: CASISQGQSNYGYTF
cdr3_nt: TGTGCCAGCATTAGCCAGGGGCAGTCTAACTATGGCTACACCTTC

clone_size: .
j_call: TRBJ1-1
v_call: TRBV25-1
d_call: .
cdr3_aa: CASSDPLSDTLDEAFF
cdr3_nt: TGTGCCAGCAGTGATCCCCTTTCGGACACACTCGATGAAGCTTTCTTT

clone_size: .
j_call: TRBJ1-2
v_call: TRBV27
d_call: .
cdr3_aa: CASSLLGVGDLYGYTF
cdr3_nt: TGTGCCAGCAGTTTATTGGGAGTGGGAGACCTCTATGGCTACACCTTC

clone_size: .
j_call: TRBJ2-2
v_call: TRBV14
d_call: TRBD1
cdr3_aa: CASSRQQGYTGELFF
cdr3_nt: TGTGCCAGCAGCCGTCAACAGGGGTACACCGGGGAGCTGTTTTTT

clone_size: .
j_call: TRBJ2-1
v_call: TRBV9
d_call: TRBD1
cdr3_aa: CASSATTGGAYNEQFF
cdr3_nt: TGTGCCAGCAGTGCCACCACAGGGGGAGCTTACAATGAGCAGTTCTTC

clone_size: .
j_call: TRBJ1-6
v_call: TRBV11-2
d_call: .
cdr3_aa: CASRQGHHTTYNSPLHF
cdr3_nt: TGTGCCAGCAGACAGGGCCACCACACCACCTATAATTCACCCCTCCACTTT

clone_size: .
j_call: TRBJ2-7
v_call: TRBV11-3
d_call: .
cdr3_aa: CASSFSTYEQYF
cdr3_nt: TGTGCCAGCAGCTTTAGCACCTACGAGCAGTACTTC

clone_size: once
j_call: TRBJ1-4
v_call: TRBV18
d_call: TRBD1
cdr3_aa: CASSHRGITANEKLFF
cdr3_nt: TGTGCCAGCTCACACAGGGGAATAACCGCTAATGAAAAACTGTTTTTT

clone_size: .
j_call: TRBJ2-5
v_call: TRBV28
d_call: TRBD1
cdr3_aa: CASSPGGRETQYF
cdr3_nt: TGTGCCAGCAGCCCAGGGGGACGAGAGACCCAGTACTTC

clone_size: few
j_call: TRBJ1-2
v_call: TRBV12-3/TRBV12-4
d_call: TRBD1
cdr3_aa: CASSLRGGSGYTF
cdr3_nt: TGTGCCAGCAGTTTGAGAGGGGGCTCTGGCTACACCTTC

clone_size: .
j_call: TRBJ1-1
v_call: TRBV5-4
d_call: .
cdr3_aa: CASSSGQWNTEAFF
cdr3_nt: TGTGCCAGCAGCTCCGGACAGTGGAACACTGAAGCTTTCTTT

clone_size: .
j_call: TRBJ2-2
v_call: TRBV2
d_call: TRBD1
cdr3_aa: CAKHRTGNTGELFF
cdr3_nt: TGTGCCAAACATAGGACAGGGAACACCGGGGAGCTGTTTTTT

clone_size: .
j_call: TRBJ1-1
v_call: TRBV7-9
d_call: .
cdr3_aa: CASSRDRNTEAFF
cdr3_nt: TGTGCCAGCAGCCGCGACAGGAACACTGAAGCTTTCTTT

clone_size: .
j_call: TRBJ1-1
v_call: TRBV6-5
d_call: .
cdr3_aa: CASSRIQVANTEAFF
cdr3_nt: TGTGCCAGCAGCCGTATACAGGTTGCGAACACTGAAGCTTTCTTT

clone_size: .
j_call: TRBJ2-4
v_call: TRBV5-4
d_call: TRBD2
cdr3_aa: CASSFPGGQAKNIQYF
cdr3_nt: TGTGCCAGCAGCTTTCCGGGGGGTCAGGCCAAAAACATTCAGTACTTC

clone_size: once
j_call: TRBJ1-3
v_call: TRBV7-9
d_call: .
cdr3_aa: CASSLGQGNTIYF
cdr3_nt: TGTGCCAGCAGCCTCGGACAGGGAAACACCATATATTTT

clone_size: once
j_call: TRBJ1-2
v_call: TRBV18
d_call: .
cdr3_aa: CASSPPTGPDGYTF
cdr3_nt: TGTGCCAGCTCACCTCCGACAGGTCCTGATGGCTACACCTTC

clone_size: .
j_call: TRBJ2-2
v_call: TRBV7-9
d_call: .
cdr3_aa: CASSSVARLATGELFF
cdr3_nt: TGTGCCAGCAGCTCAGTAGCGCGACTTGCTACCGGGGAGCTGTTTTTT

clone_size: .
j_call: TRBJ1-2
v_call: TRBV2
d_call: .
cdr3_aa: CATRDRTLYGYTF
cdr3_nt: TGTGCCACCAGAGACAGGACACTCTATGGCTACACCTTC

clone_size: few
j_call: TRBJ2-3
v_call: TRBV7-3
d_call: .
cdr3_aa: CASSPQRQETQYF
cdr3_nt: TGTGCCAGCAGTCCCCAACGACAGGAAACGCAGTATTTT

clone_size: .
j_call: TRBJ2-5
v_call: TRBV19
d_call: .
cdr3_aa: CASSMGSLPQETQYF
cdr3_nt: TGTGCCAGTAGTATGGGCTCCCTACCCCAAGAGACCCAGTACTTC

clone_size: .
j_call: TRBJ2-1
v_call: TRBV21-1
d_call: .
cdr3_aa: CASSKKPGHRNEYNEQFF
cdr3_nt: TGTGCCAGCAGCAAAAAACCGGGACACCGAAACGAGTACAATGAGCAGTTCTTC

clone_size: .
j_call: TRBJ2-7
v_call: TRBV19
d_call: .
cdr3_aa: CASSIGHPSYEQYF
cdr3_nt: TGTGCCAGTAGTATAGGGCACCCTTCCTACGAGCAGTACTTC

clone_size: .
j_call: TRBJ2-1
v_call: TRBV18
d_call: .
cdr3_aa: CASSPRPGDREIYNEQFF
cdr3_nt: TGTGCCAGCTCACCAAGGCCGGGAGATCGGGAAATATACAATGAGCAGTTCTTC

clone_size: .
j_call: TRBJ1-1
v_call: TRBV29-1
d_call: .
cdr3_aa: CSVGSTGWFRTEAFF
cdr3_nt: TGCAGCGTTGGTTCAACGGGGTGGTTTCGCACTGAAGCTTTCTTT

clone_size: many
j_call: TRBJ1-2
v_call: TRBV6-5
d_call: TRBD1
cdr3_aa: CASAWEQGQGDGYTF
cdr3_nt: TGTGCCAGCGCTTGGGAACAGGGGCAGGGAGATGGCTACACCTTC

clone_size: .
j_call: TRBJ1-2
v_call: TRBV29-1
d_call: .
cdr3_aa: CSVGQSRRGLRHGYTF
cdr3_nt: TGCAGCGTTGGCCAATCCCGCAGGGGACTACGCCATGGCTACACCTTC

clone_size: .
j_call: TRBJ1-2
v_call: TRBV2
d_call: .
cdr3_aa: CASTVGGIGGYTF
cdr3_nt: TGTGCCAGCACGGTCGGGGGGATCGGTGGCTACACCTTC

clone_size: .
j_call: TRBJ1-1
v_call: TRBV19
d_call: .
cdr3_aa: CASNTGWNTEAFF
cdr3_nt: TGTGCCAGTAACACCGGGTGGAACACTGAAGCTTTCTTT

clone_size: .
j_call: TRBJ2-7
v_call: TRBV27
d_call: TRBD1
cdr3_aa: CASRLQGAWEQYF
cdr3_nt: TGTGCCAGCAGGCTCCAGGGGGCTTGGGAGCAGTACTTC

clone_size: .
j_call: TRBJ1-1
v_call: TRBV6-2/TRBV6-3
d_call: .
cdr3_aa: CASSRGTEAFF
cdr3_nt: TGTGCCAGCAGTCGAGGGACTGAAGCTTTCTTT

clone_size: .
j_call: TRBJ2-5
v_call: TRBV19
d_call: TRBD1
cdr3_aa: CASSPGQRETQYF
cdr3_nt: TGTGCCAGTTCTCCGGGACAGAGGGAGACCCAGTACTTC

clone_size: .
j_call: TRBJ2-2
v_call: TRBV21-1
d_call: .
cdr3_aa: CVSSTPAGIGELFF
cdr3_nt: TGTGTCAGCAGCACCCCTGCCGGTATCGGGGAGCTGTTTTTT

clone_size: .
j_call: TRBJ2-1
v_call: TRBV29-1
d_call: .
cdr3_aa: CSGVGTAGNEQFF
cdr3_nt: TGCAGCGGGGTGGGGACTGCCGGCAATGAGCAGTTCTTC

clone_size: .
j_call: TRBJ1-1
v_call: TRBV6-5
d_call: .
cdr3_aa: CASGENTEAFF
cdr3_nt: TGTGCCAGCGGAGAAAACACTGAAGCTTTCTTT

clone_size: .
j_call: TRBJ2-7
v_call: TRBV18
d_call: TRBD2
cdr3_aa: CASSPGSSGYEQYF
cdr3_nt: TGTGCCAGCTCACCCGGATCTAGCGGTTACGAGCAGTACTTC

clone_size: few
j_call: TRBJ2-7
v_call: TRBV27
d_call: .
cdr3_aa: CASSPPGTPKREQYF
cdr3_nt: TGTGCCAGCAGTCCGCCCGGGACACCAAAACGCGAGCAGTACTTC

clone_size: .
j_call: TRBJ2-6
v_call: TRBV18
d_call: .
cdr3_aa: CASSGPLSGANVLTF
cdr3_nt: TGTGCCAGCTCGGGGCCGTTGTCTGGGGCCAACGTCCTGACTTTC

clone_size: .
j_call: TRBJ2-7
v_call: TRBV19
d_call: TRBD1
cdr3_aa: CASSTRQGGHEQYF
cdr3_nt: TGTGCCAGTAGTACTCGACAGGGGGGCCACGAGCAGTACTTC